This is a list of T cell receptor beta chains from one sample in a study of T cell responses to AZD1222 COVID-19 vaccine. Measured with immunoSEQ multiplex PCR; TCRdb has only the in-frame clones, and not every one. In the table there are 68,000 or so clones, about nine tenths of which are singletons. The material was peripheral blood, obtained on day 0 of AZD1222 vaccination. The receptors were gathered from an adult in good health. Each CDR3 is given with its conserved first and last residue. Each record gives: CDR3 DNA, CDR3 protein, J gene, D gene, clone size, V gene. D genes are given only for firm matches. Clone size is stated in some rows and not others, as once, few, many or a class when expanded.

cdr3_nt: TGCACCAGCAGCCAAACTGGACTAGCCAAGAGCAATGAGCAGTTCTTC
cdr3_aa: CTSSQTGLAKSNEQFF
j_call: TRBJ2-1
d_call: -
clone_size: -
v_call: TRBV1

cdr3_nt: TGCGCCAGCAGTCAATCGGGAGAGACCCAGTACTTC
cdr3_aa: CASSQSGETQYF
j_call: TRBJ2-5
d_call: -
clone_size: -
v_call: TRBV23-1

cdr3_nt: TGTGCCAGCAGTTGGTCAGGGGGTCAGCCCCAGCATTTT
cdr3_aa: CASSWSGGQPQHF
j_call: TRBJ1-5
d_call: TRBD1
clone_size: -
v_call: TRBV6-6

cdr3_nt: TGTGCCAGCAGCTTAGAGGGGGGGCTGGCCACTGAAGCTTTCTTT
cdr3_aa: CASSLEGGLATEAFF
j_call: TRBJ1-1
d_call: -
clone_size: -
v_call: TRBV11-2

cdr3_nt: TGTGCCAGCGCGAACAGGACGACCTACGAGCAGTACTTC
cdr3_aa: CASANRTTYEQYF
j_call: TRBJ2-7
d_call: -
clone_size: -
v_call: TRBV12-3/TRBV12-4

cdr3_nt: TGTGCCAGTTCCCCGGGGGGCGTGACCACTGAAGCTTTCTTT
cdr3_aa: CASSPGGVTTEAFF
j_call: TRBJ1-1
d_call: -
clone_size: -
v_call: TRBV19

cdr3_nt: TGTGCCAGCAGTTACCGGGGAGACTACAATGAGCAGTTCTTC
cdr3_aa: CASSYRGDYNEQFF
j_call: TRBJ2-1
d_call: -
clone_size: once
v_call: TRBV25-1

cdr3_nt: TGTGCCAGTAGTATAGATGGCGGGAGGAGGTCCGGGGAGCTGTTTTTT
cdr3_aa: CASSIDGGRRSGELFF
j_call: TRBJ2-2
d_call: TRBD2
clone_size: few
v_call: TRBV19

cdr3_nt: TGCGCCAGCAGCCTCGGAGGGGGGAGAGACTATGGCTACACCTTC
cdr3_aa: CASSLGGGRDYGYTF
j_call: TRBJ1-2
d_call: -
clone_size: -
v_call: TRBV4-1

cdr3_nt: TGTGCCAGTAGTATAGGACTAGCGGGAGTGAATGAGCAGTTCTTC
cdr3_aa: CASSIGLAGVNEQFF
j_call: TRBJ2-1
d_call: TRBD2
clone_size: -
v_call: TRBV19

cdr3_nt: TGTGCCAGCAGCTTTACAGGGGGAATGGGGAATGAGCAGTTCTTC
cdr3_aa: CASSFTGGMGNEQFF
j_call: TRBJ2-1
d_call: TRBD1
clone_size: -
v_call: TRBV7-9

cdr3_nt: TGTGCCAGCACCAATAGTGGTGAAAAACTGTTTTTT
cdr3_aa: CASTNSGEKLFF
j_call: TRBJ1-4
d_call: -
clone_size: -
v_call: TRBV6-5

cdr3_nt: TGTGCCAGCAGTGAAGTGGTTGACAGTCAGGCCGAAGCTTTCTTT
cdr3_aa: CASSEVVDSQAEAFF
j_call: TRBJ1-1
d_call: -
clone_size: -
v_call: TRBV6-1

cdr3_nt: TGTGCCAGCAGCCGCACTAGCGGGAGGGACAATGAGCAGTTCTTC
cdr3_aa: CASSRTSGRDNEQFF
j_call: TRBJ2-1
d_call: TRBD2
clone_size: -
v_call: TRBV5-8

cdr3_nt: TGTGCCAGCAGCCTACAGGGGATCAACTACGAGCAGTACTTC
cdr3_aa: CASSLQGINYEQYF
j_call: TRBJ2-7
d_call: TRBD1
clone_size: -
v_call: TRBV6-5

cdr3_nt: TGTGCCAGCAGCAGGCGGTTGGGCACTGAAGCTTTCTTT
cdr3_aa: CASSRRLGTEAFF
j_call: TRBJ1-1
d_call: -
clone_size: -
v_call: TRBV28

cdr3_nt: TGTGCCAGCAGTGATGACTGGAAGATTCGAAAAGCGGGCTACAATGAGCAGTTCTTC
cdr3_aa: CASSDDWKIRKAGYNEQFF
j_call: TRBJ2-1
d_call: -
clone_size: -
v_call: TRBV6-1

cdr3_nt: TGTGCCAGCAGCTTAGAGCAGGGAAAGGGAAACACCATATATTTT
cdr3_aa: CASSLEQGKGNTIYF
j_call: TRBJ1-3
d_call: -
clone_size: -
v_call: TRBV7-9

cdr3_nt: TGCGCCAGCAGCCAAGACAGGGGCACCTACAATGAGCAGTTCTTC
cdr3_aa: CASSQDRGTYNEQFF
j_call: TRBJ2-1
d_call: -
clone_size: -
v_call: TRBV4-1

cdr3_nt: TGTGCCAGCAGTCAAAGGACAGGGAGGTCCTACGAGCAGTACTTC
cdr3_aa: CASSQRTGRSYEQYF
j_call: TRBJ2-7
d_call: TRBD1
clone_size: -
v_call: TRBV13